These 28 T cell receptor beta chains were sequenced from one sample in a study of cytomegalovirus exposure and HLA in healthy donors. Some clones are missing from TCRdb's copy, which holds only in-frame ones; the method was immunoSEQ multiplex PCR. Altogether about 43,000 clones are present, roughly 90% being singletons, with the ten largest covering over 5%. The material sequenced was PBMCs. The receptors were sampled from a man younger than 35 in good health and CMV-seronegative.

The chain uses TRBV15 and TRBJ1-2; maybe TRBD1 (5 bases). CDR1 and CDR2 from the germline V gene are LNHNV and YYDKDF (reference sequence). There are 13 residues in the CDR3. Trimming shortened V by 0 bases and J by 8 bases, and 10 bases separated the two germline ends. The CDR3 here is CATSRDRGVGYTF. In nucleotides, the CDR3 is TGTGCCACCAGCAGAGATAGGGGCGTAGGCTACACCTTC.

CDR3 amino acids: CATGGLAGEYEQFF. Here the CDR3 DNA reads TGTGCCACCGGAGGACTAGCGGGAGAGTATGAGCAGTTCTTC. The chain carries TRBV10-3 and TRBJ2-1, with 13 bases fitting TRBD2. J lost 8 bases, V lost 10 bases, and 8 bases had no gene match. The CDR3 spans 14 residues. Germline V CDR1 and CDR2: ENHRY, SYGVKD.

This chain links TRBV29-1 with TRBJ1-2, with D unclear. This CDR3 comprises 13 residues. The germline V gene encodes CDR1 SQVTM and CDR2 ANQGSEA. V lost 2 bases to trimming and J lost 4 bases, with 11 bases between them. The CDR3 region has the DNA TGCAGCGTTGAATGGCGGTCCTCCTATGGCTACACCTTC. This translates into CSVEWRSSYGYTF.

This clone was recorded a few times. The gene calls are TRBV7-3 and TRBJ2-3; weak D call: TRBD2 (7 bases). In germline, CDR1 is SGHTA, CDR2 FQGTGA. V was cut by 2 bases and J by 1 base, with 10 bases left in between. The CDR3 sequence is 15 residues long. The CDR3 is CASSLSGGRTDTQYF. The CDR3 nucleotides are TGTGCCAGCAGCTTATCGGGGGGCCGCACAGATACGCAGTATTTT.

The chain carries TRBV9 and TRBJ2-3, with 7 bases aligning to TRBD2. Germline trimming cut 3 bases from V and 0 bases from J; bases unmatched to any gene: 19. In germline, CDR1 is SGDLS, CDR2 YYNGEE. The CDR3 covers 20 residues. The CDR3: CASSEQPLALARTSTDTQYF. CDR3 in DNA: TGTGCCAGCAGCGAGCAACCCTTGGCACTAGCGAGAACTAGCACAGATACGCAGTATTTT.

J is TRBJ1-2 and V is TRBV7-3; 7 bases line up with TRBD1. The CDR3 covers 15 residues. Trimming cost V 0 bases and J 8 bases; bases outside gene matches: 9. The germline V gene encodes CDR1 SGHTA and CDR2 FQGTGA. The CDR3 bases are TGTGCCAGCAGCTTAACCCCCAGGGGGTTGAGCGGCTACACCTTC. Translation: CASSLTPRGLSGYTF. Variable domain in full (rest from reference TRBV7-3 and TRBJ1-2): GAGVSQTPSNKVTEKGKYVELRCDPISGHTALYWYRQSLGQGPEFLIYFQGTGAADDSGLPNDRFFAVRPEGSVSTLKIQRTERGDSAVYLCASSLTPRGLSGYTFGSGTRLTVV.

The chain is built from TRBV19 and TRBJ1-5; TRBD1 matches 11 bases. The CDR3 runs to 16 residues. V lost 5 bases to trimming and J lost 3 bases; unmatched junction nucleotides: 6. The germline V gene encodes CDR1 LNHDA and CDR2 SQIVND (reference sequence). CDR3 loop: CASSGTGGLLNQPQHF. The CDR3 region has the DNA TGTGCCAGTAGTGGGACAGGGGGACTCCTCAATCAGCCCCAGCATTTT.

V usage is TRBV7-2 and J usage is TRBJ2-7; a possible D gene is TRBD2 (5 bases). V lost 0 bases, J lost 0 bases, and 6 bases lay in between. CDR3 length: 14 amino acids. From germline, CDR1 is SGHTA and CDR2 FQGNSA. The CDR3 loop is CASSLAGSSYEQYF. The CDR3, as DNA: TGTGCCAGCAGCTTAGCGGGGAGCTCCTACGAGCAGTACTTC.

The V gene is TRBV7-2, the J gene TRBJ1-1; no reliable D call. The CDR3 consists of 13 residues. CDR1 and CDR2 from the germline V gene are SGHTA and FQGNSA. Trimming took 6 bases from V and 0 from J, leaving 8 bases between them. The CDR3 DNA is TGTGCCAGCAGAACATCGCTGAACACTGAAGCTTTCTTT. This encodes CASRTSLNTEAFF.

V gene TRBV5-4 combines with J gene TRBJ1-1, with 9 nucleotides matching TRBD1. Looked up from germline, CDR1 is SGHNT and CDR2 is YYREEE (reference sequence). The CDR3 runs to 14 residues. V was pared by 4 bases and J by 5 bases, with 6 bases of the junction left unmatched. The CDR3 region has the DNA TGTGCCAGCAGCCAGCGGACAGGGGTTACTGAAGCTTTCTTT. This encodes CASSQRTGVTEAFF.

The V gene is TRBV11-2, the J gene TRBJ1-1; 9 positions agree with TRBD1. CDR3 length equals 14 residues. From germline, CDR1 is SGHAT and CDR2 FQNNGV. V shed 7 bases, J shed 1 base, and the junction held 4 bases outside the gene matches. The CDR3 is CASTGTGRNTEAFF. The DNA of the CDR3 is TGTGCCAGCACCGGGACAGGGCGGAACACTGAAGCTTTCTTT.

The chain links TRBV9 to TRBJ2-7, with 8 positions matching TRBD1. The V segment lost 0 bases and the J segment 4 bases; nucleotides outside the gene matches: 6. CDR3 length: 15 residues. The V gene's germline CDR1 is SGDLS and CDR2 YYNGEE. The CDR3 spells CASSVEGDRGYEQYF. The CDR3 DNA reads as TGTGCCAGCAGCGTAGAGGGTGACAGGGGATACGAGCAGTACTTC.

The chain employs TRBV6-6 and TRBJ1-4; 8 bases are shared with TRBD1. The CDR3 runs to 16 residues. Trimming took 6 bases from V and 1 from J; bases not matched to a gene: 7. Germline V gene data show CDR1 as MNHNY and CDR2 as SVGAGI (reference sequence). The CDR3 sequence is CASSRPGQGTNEKLFF. As DNA, the CDR3 is TGTGCCAGCAGCAGACCTGGACAGGGAACTAATGAAAAACTGTTTTTT.

The chain recombines TRBV2 with TRBJ1-5; possibly TRBD1 for D (6 bases). Germline assignment: CDR1 SNHLY and CDR2 FYNNEI. Trimming pared 6 bases from V and 3 bases from J, leaving 9 bases between. The CDR3 covers 13 residues. In DNA, the CDR3 is TGTGCCAGCAGAGGGGACAACAATCAGCCCCAGCATTTT. As protein: CASRGDNNQPQHF.

The genes are TRBV7-2 and TRBJ1-1, with TRBD1 matching 10 bases. CDR1 SGHTA and CDR2 FQGNSA come from the germline V gene. The V segment lost 6 bases and the J segment 5 bases; nucleotides outside the gene matches: 6. This CDR3 region has 14 residues. The CDR3 DNA reads as TGTGCCAGCAGAAAACCGGGACAGGGGACTGAAGCTTTCTTT. Translating gives CASRKPGQGTEAFF.

The V and J genes are TRBV5-6 and TRBJ2-5, with a tentative D call TRBD1 (5 bases). This CDR3 spans 16 amino acids. V dropped 2 bases and J dropped 0 bases, with 14 bases sitting between them. CDR1 is SGHDT, CDR2 YYEEEE, per germline. The CDR3 nucleotides read TGTGCCAGCAGCTTCCGACAGCCGAGGTACCAAGAGACCCAGTACTTC. Translation gives CASSFRQPRYQETQYF.

This sequence joins TRBV5-5 and TRBJ2-3; D may be TRBD1 (6 bases). CDR1 is SGHKS, CDR2 YYEKEE, per germline (reference sequence). V was clipped by 2 bases and J by 4 bases, with 8 bases between them. This CDR3 contains 13 residues. The CDR3 spells CASSFRGADTQYF. In DNA, the CDR3 is TGTGCCAGCAGCTTCAGGGGCGCAGATACGCAGTATTTT.

V gene TRBV19 combines with J gene TRBJ2-7; 11 nucleotides line up with TRBD2. Germline V lookup: CDR1 LNHDA, CDR2 SQIVND (reference sequence). V shed 5 bases, J shed 2 bases, and the junction held 5 bases outside the gene matches. This CDR3 is built from 15 residues. DNA of the CDR3: TGTGCCAGTAGTCCTAGCGGGGGGCCACCCTACGAGCAGTACTTC. This translates into CASSPSGGPPYEQYF.

This clone appeared a single time. The CDR3 region is CASSSRSGGGETQYF. CDR3 nucleotides: TGTGCCAGCAGCTCCAGATCGGGGGGAGGTGAGACCCAGTACTTC. The chain joins TRBV11-3 to TRBJ2-5; 7 nucleotides line up with TRBD2. The CDR3 is 15 amino acids. With V trimmed by 4 bases and J by 5 bases, 10 bases remained unmatched. CDR1 is SGHNT and CDR2 is YENEEA in the germline V gene.

V usage is TRBV27 and J usage is TRBJ2-3; the D is unclear. The CDR3 totals 14 residues. V was trimmed by 2 bases and J by 0 bases, leaving 6 bases between them. Germline CDR1 is MNHEY and CDR2 is SMNVEV (reference sequence). Here the CDR3 reads CASSLLTSTDTQYF. The CDR3 nucleotides read TGTGCCAGCAGTTTACTAACTAGCACAGATACGCAGTATTTT.

The chain has TRBV27 and TRBJ1-1; tentative D call: TRBD1 (6 bases). Trimming stripped 3 bases from V and 3 bases from J, with 11 bases between. This CDR3 is built from 14 residues. In germline, CDR1 is MNHEY, CDR2 SMNVEV (reference sequence). The CDR3 spells CASSLRGPYTEAFF. The CDR3, as DNA: TGTGCCAGCAGTTTGCGGGGGCCCTACACTGAAGCTTTCTTT.

The V gene is TRBV7-2, the J gene TRBJ1-1; 8 nucleotides match TRBD1. V gave up 5 bases and J gave up 0 bases; unmatched junction bases: 5. CDR1 is SGHTA and CDR2 is FQGNSA in the germline V gene. This CDR3 contains 15 residues. The CDR3 nucleotides are TGTGCCAGCAGCCCCCGGACAGGGATGAACACTGAAGCTTTCTTT. Protein product: CASSPRTGMNTEAFF. The full variable domain, its missing parts supplied by reference TRBV7-2 and TRBJ1-1, is GAGVSQSPSNKVTEKGKDVELRCDPISGHTALYWYRQSLGQGLEFLIYFQGNSAPDKSGLPSDRFSAERTGGSVSTLTIQRTQQEDSAVYLCASSPRTGMNTEAFFGQGTRLTVV.

J is TRBJ2-7 and V is TRBV6-5; D is possibly TRBD1 (7 bases). The CDR3 sequence is 13 residues long. V was trimmed by 6 bases and J by 2 bases, leaving 11 bases between them. Germline CDR1 is MNHEY and CDR2 is SVGAGI. Here the CDR3 DNA reads TGTGCCAGCAGCGCGGGACAGCCCTACGAGCAGTACTTC. It is translated as CASSAGQPYEQYF.

The V and J genes are TRBV18 and TRBJ2-3; D remains ambiguous. The CDR3 spans 13 residues. CDR1 and CDR2 from the germline V gene are KGHSH and LQKENI. V was trimmed by 0 bases and J by 6 bases, leaving 7 bases between them. The CDR3 DNA sequence: TGTGCCAGCTCACCACCGTCGCGCGATACGCAGTATTTT. Residues: CASSPPSRDTQYF.

This clone was observed once. The chain uses TRBV2 and TRBJ2-5, with TRBD2 as a possible D gene (7 bases). Germline V gene data show CDR1 as SNHLY and CDR2 as FYNNEI. The CDR3 loop spans 15 amino acids. V lost 4 bases to trimming and J lost 1 base, with 13 bases between them. CDR3 sequence reads: CASSVPRGPQETQYF. The CDR3 nucleotides are TGTGCCAGCAGTGTCCCGCGGGGGCCCCAAGAGACCCAGTACTTC. Variable domain in full (rest from reference TRBV2 and TRBJ2-5): EPEVTQTPSHQVTQMGQEVILRCVPISNHLYFYWYRQILGQKVEFLVSFYNNEISEKSEIFDDQFSVERPDGSNFTLKIRSTKLEDSAMYFCASSVPRGPQETQYFGPGTRLLVL.

V and J are TRBV5-1 and TRBJ1-1; 8 nucleotides match TRBD1. J was trimmed by 1 base and V by 0 bases; bases with no gene match: 2. The CDR3 has 15 amino acids. Germline lookup yields CDR1 SGHRS and CDR2 YFSETQ. The CDR3 nucleotides read TGCGCCAGCAGCTTGGTAGGGACAGGGAACACTGAAGCTTTCTTT. Protein product: CASSLVGTGNTEAFF.

The chain employs TRBV6-6 and TRBJ2-7, with D possibly matching TRBD2 (6 bases). The CDR3 totals 15 residues. V gave up 3 bases and J gave up 1 base, with 13 bases separating them. CDR1 MNHNY and CDR2 SVGAGI come from the germline V gene (reference sequence). This CDR3 reads CASSYSAGMSYEQYF. CDR3 coding DNA: TGTGCCAGCAGTTATTCGGCGGGGATGTCCTACGAGCAGTACTTC.

The chain joins TRBV15 to TRBJ2-7, with 7 bases identical to TRBD1. With 3 bases clipped from V and 6 bases from J, the junction kept 14 bases outside the gene matches. CDR1 is LNHNV, CDR2 YYDKDF, per germline (reference sequence). This CDR3 has 16 amino acids. CDR3 nucleotide sequence: TGTGCCACCAGCAGCCCCACGACAGGGTTCCCAAGCGAGCAGTACTTC. Translation: CATSSPTTGFPSEQYF.